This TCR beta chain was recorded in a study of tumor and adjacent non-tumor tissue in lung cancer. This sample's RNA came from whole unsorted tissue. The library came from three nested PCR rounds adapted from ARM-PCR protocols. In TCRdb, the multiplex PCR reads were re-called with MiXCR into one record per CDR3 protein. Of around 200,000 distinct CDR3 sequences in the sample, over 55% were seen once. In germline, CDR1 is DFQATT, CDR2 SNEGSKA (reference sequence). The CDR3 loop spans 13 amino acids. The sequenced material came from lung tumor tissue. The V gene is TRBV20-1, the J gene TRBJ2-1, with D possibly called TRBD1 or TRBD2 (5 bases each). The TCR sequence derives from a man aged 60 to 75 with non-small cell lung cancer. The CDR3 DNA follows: TGCGGTGTTACCGGGACGGCGAACAATGAGCAGTTCTTC. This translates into CGVTGTANNEQFF.